This TCR beta chain was identified in a study of Graves' ophthalmopathy and Graves' hyperthyroidism. Transcripts of RNA were the source for amplifying TCR beta CDR3 regions. Scientists carried out first-round RT-PCR using HTBI primers and then a second-round multiplex PCR. TCRdb used MiXCR to reprocess the multiplex PCR reads, holding one entry per CDR3 protein. The sample contains 240,000 or so distinct CDR3 sequences, roughly 50% of which appear only once. The source is an adult man with Graves' ophthalmopathy. The source material was peripheral blood.

The CDR3 spells CASSRDGDYTF. The DNA for the CDR3 is TGCGCCAGCAGCCGGGACGGTGACTACACCTTC. The chain recombines TRBV5-1 with TRBJ1-2; D might be TRBD1 (5 bases). There are 11 residues in the CDR3. The V end lost 4 bases, the J end lost 10 bases, and 11 bases lay between the germline ends. Germline V gene sequence: CDR1 SGHRS, CDR2 YFSETQ.